This T cell receptor (beta chain) was identified in a study of shared T cell receptors in the human thymus. Profiling relied on immunoSEQ multiplex PCR, and the TCRdb table lists in-frame clones only, not all of them. This table has roughly 710,000 clones, over 75% appearing once. After removal of 5 bases from V and 2 bases from J, the junction contained 6 bases not matched to a gene. Germline-derived CDR1 and CDR2 are MNHEY and SVGAGI. The CDR3 is 15 amino acids. These data were likewise used in another study, on human thymus T cells. That study reports: Each of the donors was a healthy Finnish infant who was undergoing open corrective cardiac surgery for congenital heart defects. Corrective heart surgery yielded the resections from which the thymus tissue came. Thymic as well as blood repertoires seemed to favor certain V and J genes unevenly. Reports from related research described highly overlapping thymic repertoires among unrelated individuals.

The sequence derives from a girl less than two years old with a congenital heart defect. The rearrangement links TRBV6-5 to TRBJ1-5; 7 nucleotides align to TRBD1. The sequenced sample consisted of thymocytes. CDR3 nucleotide sequence: TGTGCCAGCAGTCCAGGGGGGATCGGCAATCAGCCCCAGCATTTT. It translates to CASSPGGIGNQPQHF.